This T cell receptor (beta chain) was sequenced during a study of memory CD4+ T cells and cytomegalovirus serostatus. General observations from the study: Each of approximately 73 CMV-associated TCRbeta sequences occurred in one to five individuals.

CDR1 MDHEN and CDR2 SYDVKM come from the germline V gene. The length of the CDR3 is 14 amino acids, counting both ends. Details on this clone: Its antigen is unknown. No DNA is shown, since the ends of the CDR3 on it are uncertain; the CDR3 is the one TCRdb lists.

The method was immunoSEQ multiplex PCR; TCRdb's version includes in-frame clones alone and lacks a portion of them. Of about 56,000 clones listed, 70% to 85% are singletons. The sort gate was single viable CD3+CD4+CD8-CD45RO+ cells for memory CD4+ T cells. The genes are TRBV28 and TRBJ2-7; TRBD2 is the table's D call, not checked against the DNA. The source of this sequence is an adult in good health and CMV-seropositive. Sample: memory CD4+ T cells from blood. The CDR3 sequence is CASSLSLRGSEQYF.